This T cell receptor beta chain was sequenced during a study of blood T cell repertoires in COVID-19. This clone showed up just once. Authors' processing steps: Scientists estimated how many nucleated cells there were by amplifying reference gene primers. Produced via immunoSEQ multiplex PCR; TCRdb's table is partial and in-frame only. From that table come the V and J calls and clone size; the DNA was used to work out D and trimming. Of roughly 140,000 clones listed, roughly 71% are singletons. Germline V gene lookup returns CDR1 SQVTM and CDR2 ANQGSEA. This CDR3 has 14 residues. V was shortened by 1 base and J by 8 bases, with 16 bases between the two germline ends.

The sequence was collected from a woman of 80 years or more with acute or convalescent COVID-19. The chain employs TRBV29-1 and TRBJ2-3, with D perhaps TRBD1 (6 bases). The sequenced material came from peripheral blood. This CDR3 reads CSVEGQAQRGTQYF. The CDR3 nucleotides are TGCAGCGTTGAAGGACAGGCCCAAAGAGGTACGCAGTATTTT.